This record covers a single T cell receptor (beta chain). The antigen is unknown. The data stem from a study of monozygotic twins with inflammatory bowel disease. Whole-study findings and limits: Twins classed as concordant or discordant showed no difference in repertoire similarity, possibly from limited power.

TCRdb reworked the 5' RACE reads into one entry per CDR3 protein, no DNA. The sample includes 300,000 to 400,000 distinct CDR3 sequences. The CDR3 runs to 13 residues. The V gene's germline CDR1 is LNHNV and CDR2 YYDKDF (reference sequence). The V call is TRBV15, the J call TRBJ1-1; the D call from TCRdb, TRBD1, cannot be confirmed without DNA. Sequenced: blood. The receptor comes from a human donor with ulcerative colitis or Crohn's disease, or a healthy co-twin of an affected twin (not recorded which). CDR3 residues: CATSRTGNTEAFF.